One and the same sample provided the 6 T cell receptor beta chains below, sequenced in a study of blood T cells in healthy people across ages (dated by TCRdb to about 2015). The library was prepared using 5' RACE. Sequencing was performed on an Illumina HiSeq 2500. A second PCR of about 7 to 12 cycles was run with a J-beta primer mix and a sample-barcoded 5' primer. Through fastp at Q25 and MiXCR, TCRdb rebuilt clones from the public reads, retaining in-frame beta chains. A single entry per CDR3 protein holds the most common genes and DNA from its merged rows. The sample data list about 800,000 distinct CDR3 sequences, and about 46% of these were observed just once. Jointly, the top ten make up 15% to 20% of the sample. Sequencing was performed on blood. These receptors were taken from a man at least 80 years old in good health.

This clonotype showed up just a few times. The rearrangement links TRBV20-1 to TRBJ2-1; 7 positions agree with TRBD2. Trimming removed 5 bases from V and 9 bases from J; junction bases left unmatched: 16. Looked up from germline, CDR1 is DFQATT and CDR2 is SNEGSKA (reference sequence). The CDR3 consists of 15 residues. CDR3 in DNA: TGCAGTGCTGGGCCCGGACTAGAGAGGACAATTGAGCAGTTCTTC. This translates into CSAGPGLERTIEQFF.

CDR3 region: CSVQGRETYEQYF. Written as DNA, the CDR3 is TGCAGCGTGCAGGGACGGGAGACCTACGAGCAGTACTTC. The genes are TRBV29-1 and TRBJ2-7, with D maybe TRBD2 (6 bases). The V gene's germline CDR1 is SQVTM and CDR2 ANQGSEA. This CDR3 region has 13 residues. The V and J ends lost 6 bases and 2 bases respectively, with 14 bases between them.

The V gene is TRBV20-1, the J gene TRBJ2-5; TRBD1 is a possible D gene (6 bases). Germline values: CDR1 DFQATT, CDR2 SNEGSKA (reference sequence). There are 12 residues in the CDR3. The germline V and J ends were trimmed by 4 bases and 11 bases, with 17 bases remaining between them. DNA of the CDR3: TGCAGTGCTAAAGGGGGATTCTGGGAGCAGTACTTC. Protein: CSAKGGFWEQYF.

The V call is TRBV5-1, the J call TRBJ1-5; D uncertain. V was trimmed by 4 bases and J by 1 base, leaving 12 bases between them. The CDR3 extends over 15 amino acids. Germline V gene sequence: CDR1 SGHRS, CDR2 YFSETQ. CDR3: CASSLGIDSNQPQHF. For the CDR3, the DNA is TGCGCCAGCAGCCTAGGAATTGACAGCAATCAGCCCCAGCATTTT.

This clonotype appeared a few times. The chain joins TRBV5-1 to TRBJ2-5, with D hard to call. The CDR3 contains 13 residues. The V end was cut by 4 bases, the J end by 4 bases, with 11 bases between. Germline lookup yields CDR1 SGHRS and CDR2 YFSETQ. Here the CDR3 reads CASSINVGETQYF. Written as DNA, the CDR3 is TGCGCCAGCAGCATCAATGTGGGAGAGACCCAGTACTTC. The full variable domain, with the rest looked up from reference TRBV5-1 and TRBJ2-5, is KAGVTQTPRYLIKTRGQQVTLSCSPISGHRSVSWYQQTPGQGLQFLFEYFSETQRNKGNFPGRFSGRQFSNSRSEMNVSTLELGDSALYLCASSINVGETQYFGPGTRLLVL.

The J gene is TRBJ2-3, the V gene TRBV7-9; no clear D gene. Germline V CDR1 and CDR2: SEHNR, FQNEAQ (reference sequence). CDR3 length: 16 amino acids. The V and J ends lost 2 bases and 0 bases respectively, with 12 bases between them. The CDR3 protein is CASSLSSDTSTDTQYF. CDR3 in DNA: TGTGCCAGCAGCTTAAGTTCTGATACTAGCACAGATACGCAGTATTTT.